This T cell receptor (beta chain) is drawn from a study of blood T cells in healthy people across ages. General study findings and limits: In the absence of known donor CMV status, changes in expanded clonotypes were possibly confounded.

With 6 bases removed from V and 1 base from J, the gap between germline ends came to 16 bases. Germline-derived CDR1 and CDR2 are DFQATT and SNEGSKA (reference sequence). The CDR3 covers 14 residues. Details on this clonotype: The antigen remains unidentified.

A second about 7 to 11 cycle PCR used barcoded and J-beta primers. TCRdb reanalysed the 5' RACE reads using MiXCR and keeps one entry per CDR3 protein. The sample records around 600,000 distinct CDR3 sequences, 47% being singletons. Caucasian, healthy and from Russia, the donors were aged between about 6 and 90. Investigators took roughly 9.5 milliliters of peripheral blood from every donor. Researchers isolated at least 6 million PBMCs per sample. The rearrangement uses TRBV20-1 and TRBJ2-7; tentative D call: TRBD2 (6 bases). The receptor was isolated from an older man in good health. The specimen sequenced was blood. CDR3 region: CSATGTPNSYEQYF. The CDR3 DNA follows: TGCAGTGCGACCGGGACTCCTAATTCCTACGAGCAGTACTTC.